These T cell receptor beta chains were read from a single sample in a study of T cells in Graves' hyperthyroidism and ophthalmopathy. Each CDR3 protein is one row after TCRdb ran MiXCR on the multiplex PCR reads. The top ten hold around 13% of the sample, which has fewer than 650,000 distinct CDR3 sequences, 14% seen once. The specimen sequenced was blood. These receptor sequences come from a woman between 40 and 55 years old with Graves' hyperthyroidism. Each CDR3 is given with its conserved first and last residue. The order of the fields is J gene, D gene, V gene, CDR3 length, CDR3 protein. D genes are given only for firm matches.

>TRBJ2-1|TRBD2|TRBV20-1|18
CSASQRGTSGGNYNEQFF
>TRBJ2-1|TRBD2|TRBV19|16
CASRLRLAPDGDEQFF
>TRBJ2-2|-|TRBV20-1|16
CSARKQGRRNTGELFF
>TRBJ2-1|-|TRBV5-5|15
CASSSETEAYNEQFF
>TRBJ2-1|-|TRBV7-2|13
CASSSAPGHLGFF
>TRBJ2-5|-|TRBV2|16
CASSPLLRDGQETQYF
>TRBJ2-7|TRBD2|TRBV5-1|17
CASSYTPSGTSEYEQYF
>TRBJ1-6|TRBD1|TRBV30|15
CAWSSTTGGSSPLHF
>TRBJ2-1|TRBD2|TRBV6-1|17
CASSGTSGMGLYNEQFF
>TRBJ1-5|-|TRBV6-1|15
CASSEAAGGNSPSIF
>TRBJ2-2|TRBD2|TRBV15|17
CATSTGLVLANTGELFF
>TRBJ1-3|-|TRBV5-5|16
CASSSGDGSSGNTIYF
>TRBJ2-1|-|TRBV7-9|14
CASSFRGLYNEQFF
>TRBJ2-3|TRBD2|TRBV19|16
CASSTRQAGNTDTQYF
>TRBJ2-5|-|TRBV10-2|12
CASRDGKETQYF
>TRBJ2-1|TRBD2|TRBV24-1|15
CATSDTRRTSVEQFF
>TRBJ2-5|TRBD1|TRBV15|14
CATSRGQFQETQYF
>TRBJ1-5|TRBD1|TRBV18|15
CASSPQGALGQPQHF
>TRBJ2-5|-|TRBV11-2|11
CASSTPTVQYF
>TRBJ2-3|TRBD2|TRBV10-1|17
CASSAGTSGTSTDTQYF
>TRBJ2-1|-|TRBV6-1|16
CASSEGGIVIGNEQFF
>TRBJ2-1|-|TRBV7-8|16
CASTPNWGQGNNEQFF
>TRBJ2-3|TRBD2|TRBV9|15
CASSPGGGITDTQYF